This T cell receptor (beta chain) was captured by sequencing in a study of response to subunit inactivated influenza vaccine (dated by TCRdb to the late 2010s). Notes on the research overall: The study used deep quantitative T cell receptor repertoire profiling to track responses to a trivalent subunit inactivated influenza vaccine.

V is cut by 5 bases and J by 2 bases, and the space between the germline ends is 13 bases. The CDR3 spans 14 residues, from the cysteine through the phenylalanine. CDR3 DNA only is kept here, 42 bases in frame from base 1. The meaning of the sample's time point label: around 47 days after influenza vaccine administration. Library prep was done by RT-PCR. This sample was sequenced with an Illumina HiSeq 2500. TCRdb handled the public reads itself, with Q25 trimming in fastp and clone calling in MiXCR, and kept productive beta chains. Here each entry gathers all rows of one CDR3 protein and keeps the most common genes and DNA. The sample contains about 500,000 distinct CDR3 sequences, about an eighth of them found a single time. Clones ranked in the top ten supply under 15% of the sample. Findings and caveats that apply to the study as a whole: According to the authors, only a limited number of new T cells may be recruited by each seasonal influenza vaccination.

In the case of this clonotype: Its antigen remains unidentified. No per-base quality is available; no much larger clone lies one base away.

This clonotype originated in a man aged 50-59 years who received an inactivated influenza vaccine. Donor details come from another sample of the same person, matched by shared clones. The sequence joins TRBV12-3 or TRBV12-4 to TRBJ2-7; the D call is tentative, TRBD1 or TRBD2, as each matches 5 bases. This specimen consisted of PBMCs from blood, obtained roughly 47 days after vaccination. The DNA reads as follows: TGTGCCAGCAGTACCTGGGACCAAGCCTACGAGCAGTACTTC. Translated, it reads CASSTWDQAYEQYF.